The 16 T cell receptor beta chains given below trace back to one sample, sequenced in a study of STAT5B mutations in CD4+ large granular lymphocyte leukemia. The protocol was immunoSEQ multiplex PCR, while the TCRdb copy is restricted to in-frame clones and leaves out a portion. The table includes about 34,000 clones, 69% detected once. Source material: CD4+ T cells from blood buffy coats. These receptors came from a human donor in good health.

V gene TRBV4-1 combines with J gene TRBJ2-2, with TRBD2 identical over 13 bases. The germline V gene encodes CDR1 MGHRA and CDR2 YSYEKL. The V gene end was trimmed by 2 bases and the J gene end by 7 bases; junction bases not matched to a gene: 4. This CDR3 has 16 residues. The CDR3 loop reads CASSQTSGGASGELFF. The CDR3 nucleotides are TGCGCCAGCAGCCAAACTAGCGGGGGGGCAAGCGGGGAGCTGTTTTTT.

This chain uses TRBV6-6 with TRBJ2-7; D gene ambiguous. Germline assignment: CDR1 MNHNY and CDR2 SVGAGI (reference sequence). The CDR3 totals 12 residues. The V end was cut by 4 bases, the J end by 5 bases, with 9 bases between. The CDR3 DNA follows: TGTGCCAGCAGTTCGGCTTCTAACGAGCAGTACTTC. Residues: CASSSASNEQYF.

The CDR3 bases are TGCGCGAGCGAAGGGGGCGGGGAGCTGTTTTTT. Encoded protein: CASEGGGELFF. The V call is TRBV5-1, the J call TRBJ2-2; perhaps TRBD1 as D (6 bases). The CDR3 is made up of 11 amino acids. Germline CDR1 is SGHRS and CDR2 is YFSETQ.

CDR3 bases: TGTGCCAGCAGCCAAGATAGGGGCCCAGCTAACTATGGCTACACCTTC. This gives the protein CASSQDRGPANYGYTF. This chain joins TRBV4-2 and TRBJ1-2; D is possibly TRBD1 (5 bases). CDR1 and CDR2 (germline): LGHNA, YNFKEQ. V was clipped by 0 bases and J by 0 bases, with 11 bases between them. This CDR3 comprises 16 residues.

The rearrangement uses TRBV19 and TRBJ1-6; a possible D gene is TRBD1 (5 bases). Germline CDR1 is LNHDA and CDR2 is SQIVND (reference sequence). The CDR3 covers 14 residues. V lost 7 bases, J lost 10 bases, and 17 bases lay in between. CDR3 sequence (DNA): TGTGCCAGTAAATTTCAGGGAATGGAATCACCCCTCCACTTT. This gives the protein CASKFQGMESPLHF.

V usage is TRBV2 and J usage is TRBJ2-2; D possibly corresponds to TRBD2 (5 bases). Germline V gene data show CDR1 as SNHLY and CDR2 as FYNNEI. This CDR3 has 14 residues. V gave up 7 bases and J gave up 3 bases, with 12 bases separating them. The CDR3 DNA reads TGTGCCAGCACGGCGAGGGTGTACACCGGGGAGCTGTTTTTT. It encodes CASTARVYTGELFF. Looking up the rest from reference TRBV2 and TRBJ2-2 gives the full variable domain: EPEVTQTPSHQVTQMGQEVILRCVPISNHLYFYWYRQILGQKVEFLVSFYNNEISEKSEIFDDQFSVERPDGSNFTLKIRSTKLEDSAMYFCASTARVYTGELFFGEGSRLTVL.

The CDR3 region is CASSAKTRTAGTQYF. CDR3 in DNA: TGTGCCAGCAGCGCCAAGACTAGGACAGCGGGAACGCAGTATTTT. The J gene is TRBJ2-3, the V gene TRBV21-1; TRBD2 is the table's D call and was not checked against the DNA. TRBV21-1 is a known pseudogene. The CDR3 is made up of 15 amino acids.

V gene TRBV30 combines with J gene TRBJ2-7; D is undetermined. Per germline, CDR1 GTSNPN and CDR2 SVGIG (reference sequence). This CDR3 comprises 12 residues. V dropped 1 base and J dropped 2 bases, with 6 bases sitting between them. The DNA for the CDR3 is TGTGCCTGGAGTGCAGATACCTACGAGCAGTACTTC. Its translation is CAWSADTYEQYF.

The V gene is TRBV6-5, the J gene TRBJ2-6; the match to TRBD2 covers 8 bases. The V gene's germline CDR1 is MNHEY and CDR2 SVGAGI. This CDR3 spans 15 amino acids. Losses at the gene ends were 7 bases for V and 2 bases for J; bases not matched to a gene: 4. CDR3 region: CASTIGGAGANVLTF. The CDR3 DNA reads as TGTGCCAGCACTATCGGGGGGGCTGGGGCCAACGTCCTGACTTTC.

CDR3 loop: CASSLDTNYGYTF. CDR3 nucleotide sequence: TGTGCCAGCAGCTTGGACACTAACTATGGCTACACCTTC. This rearrangement joins TRBV7-2 to TRBJ1-2, with a possible D match to TRBD1 (5 bases). V lost 3 bases to trimming and J lost 0 bases, with 5 bases between them. Germline V gene sequence: CDR1 SGHTA, CDR2 FQGNSA. The CDR3 is made up of 13 amino acids.

The gene calls are TRBV19 and TRBJ2-1; TRBD1 matches at 7 bases. This CDR3 has 16 amino acids. Germline lookup yields CDR1 LNHDA and CDR2 SQIVND (reference sequence). With 1 base clipped from V and 4 bases from J, the junction kept 7 bases outside the gene matches. CDR3 sequence: CASSIGRGPLYNEQFF. CDR3 bases: TGTGCCAGTAGTATAGGAAGGGGGCCCTTATACAATGAGCAGTTCTTC.

This clone was recorded a few times. The chain employs TRBV14 and TRBJ1-1; D remains unclear. Per the germline V gene, CDR1 is SGHDN and CDR2 is FVKESK. The ends were cut back, 4 bases at V and 1 base at J, with 10 bases in the middle. This CDR3 region has 14 residues. For the CDR3, the DNA is TGTGCCAGCAGCCTAAGGACGGGGAACACTGAAGCTTTCTTT. Translation gives CASSLRTGNTEAFF.

This clone has just a few counts. This chain joins TRBV7-2 and TRBJ2-3; the D is unclear. This CDR3 has 13 amino acids. CDR1 and CDR2 from the germline V gene are SGHTA and FQGNSA. V was clipped by 1 base and J by 1 base, with 3 bases between them. The CDR3 sequence is CASSLVGTDTQYF. CDR3 nucleotides: TGTGCCAGCAGCTTAGTGGGCACAGATACGCAGTATTTT.

The sample holds one count of this clone. This sequence joins TRBV7-9 and TRBJ1-6; the D is unclear. V was cut by 5 bases and J by 10 bases, with 18 bases left in between. The CDR3 sequence is 15 residues long. The germline V gene has CDR1 SEHNR and CDR2 FQNEAQ (reference sequence). CDR3 region: CASSRLAGVASPLHF. In nucleotides, the CDR3 is TGTGCCAGCAGCCGCCTGGCAGGTGTCGCATCACCCCTCCACTTT.

The chain uses TRBV30 and TRBJ1-6; possible D gene TRBD1, 5 bases. Trimming pared 0 bases from V and 10 bases from J, leaving 13 bases between. Germline loops: CDR1 GTSNPN, CDR2 SVGIG (reference sequence). The CDR3 consists of 14 residues. The CDR3 sequence: CAWSVLGTQSPLHF. CDR3 coding DNA: TGTGCCTGGAGTGTACTCGGGACCCAATCACCCCTCCACTTT. The whole variable domain, remainder taken from reference TRBV30 and TRBJ1-6, is SQTIHQWPATLVQPVGSPLSLECTVEGTSNPNLYWYRQAAGRGLQLLFYSVGIGQISSEVPQNLSASRPQDRQFILSSKKLLLSDSGFYLCAWSVLGTQSPLHFGNGTRLTVT.

This clone was picked up a small number of times. This chain links TRBV25-1 with TRBJ2-2; the match to TRBD1 covers 11 bases. Germline V gives CDR1 MGHDK, CDR2 SYGVNS. The CDR3 covers 17 residues. V was pared by 3 bases and J by 3 bases, with 6 bases of the junction left unmatched. The CDR3 nucleotides read TGTGCCAGCAGTGAGTTCGAGGGACAGGGGGACACCGGGGAGCTGTTTTTT. Protein: CASSEFEGQGDTGELFF.